This T cell receptor beta chain was sequenced for a study of metastatic and nonmetastatic thyroid tumors (dated by TCRdb to about 2020). Broadly, across the study: For patients with malignant and with benign thyroid disease, the researchers compared repertoires between peripheral blood samples and tumor or nodule tissue samples.

Comment on this clone: Its antigen specificity is not known. No qualities accompany the bases; no much larger clone lies one base away.

V gives up 1 base and J gives up 4 bases, and the segment between their germline ends measures 5 bases. CDR1 and CDR2, looked up from the germline V gene, are SGHNT and YENEEA. Including cysteine and phenylalanine, the CDR3 has 13 amino acids. The CDR3 DNA has 39 bases and is translated from base 1. Receptors were amplified or captured by PCR. Instrument used: Illumina HiSeq 4000. High-throughput sequencing was used to profile the TCR beta-chain CDR3 region of every patient. The authors' analysis ran thus. The researchers built a classifier to tell apart papillary thyroid cancer patients with distant metastasis, based on CDR3 differences among clinicopathological groups. Repertoire diversity was assessed with the Shannon index, and tumor-blood repertoire similarity with the Morisita-Horn index. TCRdb reworked the public reads: Q25 trimming with fastp, MiXCR clone assembly, productive beta chains retained. TCRdb assigned the V and J calls; the authors' analysis was not used. For this sample the table gives 20,000 to 30,000 clones, of which about an eighth were detected only once. The top ten clonotypes cover around an eighth of the sample.

No treatment had been received by any patient before thyroid surgery. The study retrospectively analysed patient clinical samples collected from about 2012 to 2018 using T-cell receptor beta sequencing. The paper as a whole reports these results and caveats: In both blood and tumor samples, TCR beta diversity was reported to be significantly higher in malignant tumors than in benign nodules.

Specimen: blood. This TCR came from a female donor with papillary thyroid cancer or a benign thyroid nodule (not recorded which). Some clones in this sample may be carry-over from other donors' samples. This receptor chain uses TRBV11-3 and TRBJ2-1, with no D gene named confidently. CDR3 reads: CASSLGNYNEQFF. In nucleotides, the sequence is TGTGCCAGCAGCTTAGGCAATTACAATGAGCAGTTCTTC.